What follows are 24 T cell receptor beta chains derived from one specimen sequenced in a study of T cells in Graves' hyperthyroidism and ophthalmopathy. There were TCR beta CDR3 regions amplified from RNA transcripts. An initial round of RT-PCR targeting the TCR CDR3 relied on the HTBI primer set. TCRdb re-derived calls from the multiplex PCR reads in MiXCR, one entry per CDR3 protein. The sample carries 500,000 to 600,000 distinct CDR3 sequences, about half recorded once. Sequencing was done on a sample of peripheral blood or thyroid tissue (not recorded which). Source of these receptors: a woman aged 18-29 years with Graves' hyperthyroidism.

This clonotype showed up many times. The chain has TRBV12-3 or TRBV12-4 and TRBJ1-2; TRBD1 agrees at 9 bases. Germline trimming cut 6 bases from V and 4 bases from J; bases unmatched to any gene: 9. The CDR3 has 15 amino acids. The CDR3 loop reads CASSWTGASSYGYTF. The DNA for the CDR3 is TGTGCCAGCAGCTGGACAGGGGCGTCATCCTATGGCTACACCTTC.

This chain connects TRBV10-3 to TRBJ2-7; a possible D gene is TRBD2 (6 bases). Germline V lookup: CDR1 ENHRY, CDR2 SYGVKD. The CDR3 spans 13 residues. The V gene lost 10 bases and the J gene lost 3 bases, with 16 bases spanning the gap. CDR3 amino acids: CATLGLPNYEQYF. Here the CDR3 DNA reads TGTGCCACCCTGGGACTGCCGAACTACGAGCAGTACTTC.

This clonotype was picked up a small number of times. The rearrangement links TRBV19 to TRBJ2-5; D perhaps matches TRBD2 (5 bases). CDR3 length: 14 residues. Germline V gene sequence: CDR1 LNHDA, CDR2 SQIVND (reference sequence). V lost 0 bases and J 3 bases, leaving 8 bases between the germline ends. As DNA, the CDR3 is TGTGCCAGTAGTATAGATACCGGGGAAGAGACCCAGTACTTC. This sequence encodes CASSIDTGEETQYF.

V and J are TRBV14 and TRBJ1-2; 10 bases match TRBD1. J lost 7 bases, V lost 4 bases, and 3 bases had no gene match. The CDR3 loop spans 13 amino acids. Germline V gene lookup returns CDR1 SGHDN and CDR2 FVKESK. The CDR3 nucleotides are TGTGCCAGCAGCCGACAGGGGGCGCGTGGCTACACCTTC. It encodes CASSRQGARGYTF.

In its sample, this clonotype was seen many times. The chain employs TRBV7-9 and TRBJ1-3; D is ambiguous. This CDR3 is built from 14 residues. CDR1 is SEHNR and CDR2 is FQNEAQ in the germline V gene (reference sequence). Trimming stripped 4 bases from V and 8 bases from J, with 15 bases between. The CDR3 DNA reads TGTGCCAGCAGCTCCTTTCGCACCTCGGACACCATATATTTT. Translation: CASSSFRTSDTIYF.

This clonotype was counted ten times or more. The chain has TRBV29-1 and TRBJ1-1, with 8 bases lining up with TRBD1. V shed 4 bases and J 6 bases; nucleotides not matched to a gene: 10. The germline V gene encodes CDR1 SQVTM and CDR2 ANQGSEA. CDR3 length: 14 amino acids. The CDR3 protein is CSVAPQGATAEAFF. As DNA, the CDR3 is TGCAGCGTTGCCCCTCAGGGGGCTACGGCTGAAGCTTTCTTT. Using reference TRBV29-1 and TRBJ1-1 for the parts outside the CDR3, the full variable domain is SAVISQKPSRDICQRGTSLTIQCQVDSQVTMMFWYRQQPGQSLTLIATANQGSEATYESGFVIDKFPISRPNLTFSTLTVSNMSPEDSSIYLCSVAPQGATAEAFFGQGTRLTVV.

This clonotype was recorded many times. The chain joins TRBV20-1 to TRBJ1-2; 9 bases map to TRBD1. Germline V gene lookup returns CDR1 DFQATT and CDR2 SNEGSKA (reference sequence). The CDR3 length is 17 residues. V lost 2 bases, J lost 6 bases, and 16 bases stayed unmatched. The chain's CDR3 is CSARNHGADRGGDGYTF. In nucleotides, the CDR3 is TGCAGTGCTAGAAACCATGGGGCCGACAGGGGGGGAGATGGCTACACCTTC.

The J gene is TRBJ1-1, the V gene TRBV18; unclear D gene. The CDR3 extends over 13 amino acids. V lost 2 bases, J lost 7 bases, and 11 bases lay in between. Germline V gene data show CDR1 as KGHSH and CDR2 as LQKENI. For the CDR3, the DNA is TGTGCCAGCTCACCAGCGGGGAGAGGTGAAGCTTTCTTT. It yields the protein CASSPAGRGEAFF.

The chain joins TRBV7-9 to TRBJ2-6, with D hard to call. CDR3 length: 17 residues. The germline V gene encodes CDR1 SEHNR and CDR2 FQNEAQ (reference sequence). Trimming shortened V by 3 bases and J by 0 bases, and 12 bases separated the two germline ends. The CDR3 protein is CASSFEAPGSGANVLTF. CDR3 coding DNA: TGTGCCAGCAGCTTTGAGGCGCCAGGCTCTGGGGCCAACGTCCTGACTTTC.

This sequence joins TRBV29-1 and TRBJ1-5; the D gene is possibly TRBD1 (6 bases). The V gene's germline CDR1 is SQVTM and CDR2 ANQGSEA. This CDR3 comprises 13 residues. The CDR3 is CSVQPTGNQPQHF. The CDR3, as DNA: TGCAGTGTACAACCGACAGGAAATCAGCCCCAGCATTTT.

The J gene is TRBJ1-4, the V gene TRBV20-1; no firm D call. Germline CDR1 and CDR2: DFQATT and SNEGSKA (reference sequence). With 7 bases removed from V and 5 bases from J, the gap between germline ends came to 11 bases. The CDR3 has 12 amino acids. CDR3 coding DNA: TGCAGTGAGGCCGAGGCGAATGAAAAACTGTTTTTT. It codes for CSEAEANEKLFF.

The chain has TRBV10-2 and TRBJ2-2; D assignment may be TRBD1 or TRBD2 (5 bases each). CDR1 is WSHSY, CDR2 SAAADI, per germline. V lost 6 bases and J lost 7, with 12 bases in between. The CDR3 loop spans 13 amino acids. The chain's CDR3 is CASSEGPDGELFF. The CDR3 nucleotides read TGCGCCAGCAGCGAGGGACCCGACGGGGAGCTGTTTTTT.

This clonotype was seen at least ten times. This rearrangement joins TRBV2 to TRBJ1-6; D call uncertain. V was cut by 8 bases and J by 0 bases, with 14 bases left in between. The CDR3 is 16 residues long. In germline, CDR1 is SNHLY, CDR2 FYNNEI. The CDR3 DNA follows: TGTGCCAGCGGAGGAACGAAGAGCTCCTATAATTCACCCCTCCACTTT. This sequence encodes CASGGTKSSYNSPLHF. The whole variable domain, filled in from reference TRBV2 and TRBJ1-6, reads EPEVTQTPSHQVTQMGQEVILRCVPISNHLYFYWYRQILGQKVEFLVSFYNNEISEKSEIFDDQFSVERPDGSNFTLKIRSTKLEDSAMYFCASGGTKSSYNSPLHFGNGTRLTVT.

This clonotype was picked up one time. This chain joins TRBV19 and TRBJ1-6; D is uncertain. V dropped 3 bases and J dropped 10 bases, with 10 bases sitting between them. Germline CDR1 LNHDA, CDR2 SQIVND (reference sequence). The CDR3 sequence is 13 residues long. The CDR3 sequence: CASSISGNSPLHF. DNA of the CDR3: TGTGCCAGTAGTATTAGCGGGAACTCACCCCTCCACTTT.

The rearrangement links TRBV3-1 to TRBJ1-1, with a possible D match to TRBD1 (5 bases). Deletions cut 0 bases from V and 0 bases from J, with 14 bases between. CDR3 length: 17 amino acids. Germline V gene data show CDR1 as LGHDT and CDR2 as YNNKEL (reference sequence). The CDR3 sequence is CASSQEVGWGMNTEAFF. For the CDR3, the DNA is TGTGCCAGCAGCCAAGAGGTGGGGTGGGGCATGAACACTGAAGCTTTCTTT. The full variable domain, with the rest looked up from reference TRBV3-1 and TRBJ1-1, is DTAVSQTPKYLVTQMGNDKSIKCEQNLGHDTMYWYKQDSKKFLKIMFSYNNKELIINETVPNRFSPKSPDKAHLNLHINSLELGDSAVYFCASSQEVGWGMNTEAFFGQGTRLTVV.

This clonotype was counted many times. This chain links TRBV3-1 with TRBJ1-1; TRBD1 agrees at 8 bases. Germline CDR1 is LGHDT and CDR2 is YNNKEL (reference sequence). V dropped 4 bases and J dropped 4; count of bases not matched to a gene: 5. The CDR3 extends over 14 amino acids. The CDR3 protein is CASSPTGDGTEAFF. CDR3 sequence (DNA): TGTGCCAGCAGCCCGACAGGGGATGGCACTGAAGCTTTCTTT. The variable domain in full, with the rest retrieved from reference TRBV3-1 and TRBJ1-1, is DTAVSQTPKYLVTQMGNDKSIKCEQNLGHDTMYWYKQDSKKFLKIMFSYNNKELIINETVPNRFSPKSPDKAHLNLHINSLELGDSAVYFCASSPTGDGTEAFFGQGTRLTVV.

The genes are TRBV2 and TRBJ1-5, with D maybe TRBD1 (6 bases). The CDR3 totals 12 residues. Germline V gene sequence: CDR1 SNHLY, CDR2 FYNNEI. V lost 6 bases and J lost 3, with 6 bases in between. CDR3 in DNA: TGTGCCAGCAGGGGGGCCAATCAGCCCCAGCATTTT. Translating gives CASRGANQPQHF.

The CDR3 sequence: CATRWDGLEGANVLTF. The CDR3 DNA sequence: TGTGCCACCCGCTGGGATGGTTTGGAAGGGGCCAACGTCCTGACTTTC. J is TRBJ2-6 and V is TRBV15; D gene uncertain. The germline V gene encodes CDR1 LNHNV and CDR2 YYDKDF (reference sequence). The CDR3 totals 16 residues. The ends were cut back, 8 bases at V and 4 bases at J, with 18 bases in the middle.

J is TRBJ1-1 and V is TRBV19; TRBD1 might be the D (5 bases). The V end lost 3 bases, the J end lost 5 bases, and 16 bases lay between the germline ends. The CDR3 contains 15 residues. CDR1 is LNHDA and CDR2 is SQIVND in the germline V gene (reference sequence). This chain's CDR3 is CASSISGRGSTEAFF. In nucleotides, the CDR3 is TGTGCCAGTAGTATCTCGGGTAGGGGAAGTACTGAAGCTTTCTTT.

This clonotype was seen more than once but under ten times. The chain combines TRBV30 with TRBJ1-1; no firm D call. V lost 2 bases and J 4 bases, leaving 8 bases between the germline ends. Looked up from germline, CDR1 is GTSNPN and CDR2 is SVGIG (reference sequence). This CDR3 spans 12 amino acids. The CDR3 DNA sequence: TGTGCCTGGAGTTTGGGCGTCACTGAAGCTTTCTTT. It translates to CAWSLGVTEAFF.

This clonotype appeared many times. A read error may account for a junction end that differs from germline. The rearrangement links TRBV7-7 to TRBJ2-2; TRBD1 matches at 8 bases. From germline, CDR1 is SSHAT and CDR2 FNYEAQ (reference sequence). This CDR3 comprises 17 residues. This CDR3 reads CASSPSLGQGATGELFF. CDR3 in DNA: TGTGCTAGCAGCCCGTCTTTGGGCCAGGGGGCCACCGGGGAGCTGTTTTTT.

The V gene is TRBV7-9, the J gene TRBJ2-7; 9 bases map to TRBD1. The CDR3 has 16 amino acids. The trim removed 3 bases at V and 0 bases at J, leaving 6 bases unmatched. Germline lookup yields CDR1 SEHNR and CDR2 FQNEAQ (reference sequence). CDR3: CASSLVGTGSSYEQYF. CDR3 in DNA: TGTGCCAGCAGCTTGGTCGGGACAGGGAGCTCCTACGAGCAGTACTTC.

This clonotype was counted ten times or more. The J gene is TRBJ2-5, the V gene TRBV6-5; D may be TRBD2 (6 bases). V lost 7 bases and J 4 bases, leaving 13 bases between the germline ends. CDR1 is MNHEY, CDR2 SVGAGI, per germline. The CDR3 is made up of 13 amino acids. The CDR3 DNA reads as TGTGCCAGCACGGGAGCACACGGAGAGACCCAGTACTTC. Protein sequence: CASTGAHGETQYF.

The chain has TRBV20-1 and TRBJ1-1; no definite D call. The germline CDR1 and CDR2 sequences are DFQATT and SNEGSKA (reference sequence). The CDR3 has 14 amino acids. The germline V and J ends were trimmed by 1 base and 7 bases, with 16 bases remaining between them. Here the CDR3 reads CSARGETSGIEAFF. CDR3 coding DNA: TGCAGTGCTAGAGGCGAAACTAGCGGGATTGAAGCTTTCTTT.